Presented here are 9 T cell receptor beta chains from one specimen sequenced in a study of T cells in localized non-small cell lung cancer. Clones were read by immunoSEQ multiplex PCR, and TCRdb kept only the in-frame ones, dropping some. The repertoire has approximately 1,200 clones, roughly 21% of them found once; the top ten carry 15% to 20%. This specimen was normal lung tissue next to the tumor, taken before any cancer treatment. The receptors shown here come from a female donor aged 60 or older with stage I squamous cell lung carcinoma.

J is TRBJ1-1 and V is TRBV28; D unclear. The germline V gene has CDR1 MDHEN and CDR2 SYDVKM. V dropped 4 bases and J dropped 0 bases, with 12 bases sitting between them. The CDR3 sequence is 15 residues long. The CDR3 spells CASSSQRRMNTEAFF. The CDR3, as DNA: TGTGCCAGCAGTTCCCAGAGAAGAATGAACACTGAAGCTTTCTTT. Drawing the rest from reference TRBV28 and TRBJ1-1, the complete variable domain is DVKVTQSSRYLVKRTGEKVFLECVQDMDHENMFWYRQDPGLGLRLIYFSYDVKMKEKGDIPEGYSVSREKKERFSLILESASTNQTSMYLCASSSQRRMNTEAFFGQGTRLTVV.

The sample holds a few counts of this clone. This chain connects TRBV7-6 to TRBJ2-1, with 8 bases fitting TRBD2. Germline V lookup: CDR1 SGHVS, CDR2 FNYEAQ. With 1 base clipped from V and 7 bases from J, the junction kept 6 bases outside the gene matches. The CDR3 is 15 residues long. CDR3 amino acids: CASSLGTSRLNEQFF. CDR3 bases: TGTGCCAGCAGCTTAGGGACTAGCCGATTGAATGAGCAGTTCTTC.

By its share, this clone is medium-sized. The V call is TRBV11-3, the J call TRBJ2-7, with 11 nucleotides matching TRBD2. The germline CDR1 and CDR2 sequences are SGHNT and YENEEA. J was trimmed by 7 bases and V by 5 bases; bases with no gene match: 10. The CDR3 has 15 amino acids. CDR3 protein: CASSGASGGIGEQYF. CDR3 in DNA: TGTGCCAGCAGCGGGGCTAGCGGGGGGATCGGGGAGCAGTACTTC.

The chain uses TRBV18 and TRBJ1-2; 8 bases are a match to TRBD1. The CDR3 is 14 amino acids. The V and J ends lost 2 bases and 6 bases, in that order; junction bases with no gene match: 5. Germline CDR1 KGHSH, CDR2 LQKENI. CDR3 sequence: CASSPIQGADGYTF. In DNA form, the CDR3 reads TGTGCCAGCTCACCAATCCAGGGGGCTGATGGCTACACCTTC.

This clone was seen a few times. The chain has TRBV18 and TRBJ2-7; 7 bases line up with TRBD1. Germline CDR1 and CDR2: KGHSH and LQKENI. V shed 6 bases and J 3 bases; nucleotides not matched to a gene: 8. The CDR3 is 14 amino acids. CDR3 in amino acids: CASSLDRRNYEQYF. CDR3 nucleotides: TGTGCCAGCTCGCTGGACAGGAGAAACTACGAGCAGTACTTC.

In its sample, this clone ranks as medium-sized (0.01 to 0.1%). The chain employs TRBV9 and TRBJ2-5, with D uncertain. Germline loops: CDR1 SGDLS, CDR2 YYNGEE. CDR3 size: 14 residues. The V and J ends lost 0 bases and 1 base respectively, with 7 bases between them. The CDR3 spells CASSVAVSQETQYF. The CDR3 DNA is TGTGCCAGCAGCGTAGCGGTCAGCCAAGAGACCCAGTACTTC.

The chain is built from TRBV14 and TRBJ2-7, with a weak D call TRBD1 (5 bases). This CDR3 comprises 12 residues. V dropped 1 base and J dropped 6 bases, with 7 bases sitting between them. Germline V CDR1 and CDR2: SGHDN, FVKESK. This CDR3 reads CASSQVQGEQYF. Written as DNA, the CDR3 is TGTGCCAGCAGCCAAGTCCAGGGCGAGCAGTACTTC.

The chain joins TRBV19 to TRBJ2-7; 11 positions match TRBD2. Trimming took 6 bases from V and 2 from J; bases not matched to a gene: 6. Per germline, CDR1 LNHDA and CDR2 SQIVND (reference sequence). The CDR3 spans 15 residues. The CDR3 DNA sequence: TGTGCCAGTAGCCAAACTAGCGGGAGAACCTACGAGCAGTACTTC. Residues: CASSQTSGRTYEQYF.

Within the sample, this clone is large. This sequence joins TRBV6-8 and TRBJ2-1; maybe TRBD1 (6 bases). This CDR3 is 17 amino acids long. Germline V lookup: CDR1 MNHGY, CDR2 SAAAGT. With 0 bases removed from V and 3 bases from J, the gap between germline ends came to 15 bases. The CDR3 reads CASSYSTTGYIYNEQFF. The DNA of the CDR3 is TGTGCCAGCAGTTACTCAACTACAGGGTACATCTACAATGAGCAGTTCTTC.